This T cell receptor beta chain was obtained from a study of cytomegalovirus exposure and HLA in healthy donors. Study information: Genotyping of roughly 400 donors showed that roughly 83% belonged to the Caucasian-associated ancestry cluster.

Regarding this clone: Its antigen remains unknown.

CDR3 length: 13 amino acids. CDR1 and CDR2 from the germline V gene are SGHTA and FQGTGA. V shed 4 bases and J shed 4 bases, with 10 bases lying between them. In the PCR, 60 Vbeta and 13 Jbeta primers were used. Assay used: immunoSEQ multiplex PCR; TCRdb lists only in-frame clones, some missing. The repertoire shows 45,000 to 60,000 clones; the top ten hold less than 20%. General study points: Analyses of presence/absence relied on an assumption of roughly uniform sequencing depth across donors. In a later analysis, a missense DCLRE1C variant was linked to TCR beta V- and J-gene trimming.

Sequenced input: PBMCs. The chain carries TRBV7-3 and TRBJ2-5, with a possible D match to TRBD2 (6 bases). This clonotype was obtained from a male donor in good health and CMV-seronegative. This CDR3 reads CASSWDGGETQYF. As DNA, the CDR3 is TGTGCCAGCAGCTGGGACGGGGGAGAGACCCAGTACTTC.